These 10 T cell receptor beta chains were all obtained from the same sample, sequenced in a study of siplizumab effects on memory and regulatory T cells. Repertoires were generated with immunoSEQ multiplex PCR, while TCRdb's copy carries only in-frame clones and drops some. The repertoire holds around 61,000 clones, with over 95% as singletons. The sequenced sample consisted of naive CD8+ T cells sorted from blood. All receptors come from a human donor in good health.

There are a few counts of this clone. The chain carries TRBV5-5 and TRBJ2-7; D possibly matches TRBD1 or TRBD2 (5 bases each). In germline, CDR1 is SGHKS, CDR2 YYEKEE (reference sequence). This CDR3 is 12 amino acids long. Trimming cost V 10 bases and J 3 bases, with 14 bases left between them. CDR3 coding DNA: TGTGCCTGTGCCGGGGCCAACTACGAGCAGTACTTC. Amino acids: CACAGANYEQYF. Combining the CDR3 with reference TRBV5-5 and TRBJ2-7 gives the whole variable domain DAGVTQSPTHLIKTRGQQVTLRCSPISGHKSVSWYQQVLGQGPQFIFQYYEKEERGRGNFPDRFSARQFPNYSSELNVNALLLGDSALYLCACAGANYEQYFGPGTRLTVT.

The chain joins TRBV7-9 to TRBJ1-2; 11 bases fit TRBD1. V dropped 4 bases and J dropped 10; count of bases not matched to a gene: 8. The germline V gene has CDR1 SEHNR and CDR2 FQNEAQ (reference sequence). The CDR3 spans 14 residues. CDR3: CASSSGTGGPTYTF. For the CDR3, the DNA is TGTGCCAGCAGCTCGGGGACAGGGGGGCCGACCTACACCTTC. The complete variable domain, with remaining parts taken from reference TRBV7-9 and TRBJ1-2, reads DTGVSQNPRHKITKRGQNVTFRCDPISEHNRLYWYRQTLGQGPEFLTYFQNEAQLEKSRLLSDRFSAERPKGSFSTLEIQRTEQGDSAMYLCASSSGTGGPTYTFGSGTRLTVV.

The chain links TRBV30 to TRBJ2-2, with D maybe TRBD1 (6 bases). CDR1 is GTSNPN and CDR2 is SVGIG in the germline V gene (reference sequence). The germline V and J ends were trimmed by 1 base and 5 bases, with 8 bases remaining between them. This CDR3 has 13 residues. CDR3 nucleotides: TGTGCCTGGAGTGCGACAGGTACCGGGGAGCTGTTTTTT. It is translated as CAWSATGTGELFF.

In DNA form, the CDR3 reads TGTGCCAGCAGCTTAGTAATACACGAGCAGTACTTC. This translates into CASSLVIHEQYF. The chain recombines TRBV7-6 with TRBJ2-7; D is ambiguous. The CDR3 length is 12 residues. Germline CDR1 SGHVS, CDR2 FNYEAQ. V was shortened by 1 base and J by 5 bases, with 6 bases between the two germline ends.

This chain uses TRBV5-6 with TRBJ1-2, with TRBD1 matching 8 bases. The CDR3 is 13 amino acids. J lost 4 bases, V lost 4 bases, and 3 bases had no gene match. In germline, CDR1 is SGHDT, CDR2 YYEEEE. The CDR3: CASSHRGAYGYTF. CDR3 nucleotide sequence: TGTGCCAGCAGCCACAGGGGGGCCTATGGCTACACCTTC.

This chain links TRBV29-1 with TRBJ1-1, with 7 bases matching TRBD1. CDR3 length: 13 amino acids. From germline, CDR1 is SQVTM and CDR2 ANQGSEA. The V and J ends lost 5 bases and 5 bases, in that order; junction bases with no gene match: 8. CDR3: CSVKTGSTTEAFF. The DNA for the CDR3 is TGCAGCGTTAAGACAGGGAGTACAACTGAAGCTTTCTTT.

The V and J genes are TRBV6-4 and TRBJ2-3; 10 nucleotides match TRBD2. The J segment lost 3 bases and the V segment lost 2 bases, leaving 8 bases of the junction unmatched. CDR3 length: 17 residues. Germline V lookup: CDR1 MRHNA, CDR2 SNTAGT. In DNA form, the CDR3 reads TGTGCCAGCAGTGACACGGCTAGCGGGAGCCTAACAGATACGCAGTATTTT. It translates to CASSDTASGSLTDTQYF.

This chain links TRBV12-5 with TRBJ1-1; D gene ambiguous. CDR3 length: 13 residues. V gave up 5 bases and J gave up 7 bases, with 14 bases separating them. Germline V gene lookup returns CDR1 LGHNT and CDR2 FRNRAP. This CDR3 is CASGPLLGIEAFF. CDR3 DNA: TGTGCTAGTGGTCCCCTCCTGGGGATTGAAGCTTTCTTT.

This chain links TRBV6-5 with TRBJ2-1; a weak D match, TRBD2 (6 bases). CDR3 length: 15 amino acids. Germline CDR1 is MNHEY and CDR2 is SVGAGI. Trimming shortened V by 6 bases and J by 4 bases, and 16 bases separated the two germline ends. In DNA form, the CDR3 reads TGTGCCAGCAGCCAGTCCGGGACTTTTTACAATGAGCAGTTCTTC. Translation: CASSQSGTFYNEQFF.

V and J are TRBV9 and TRBJ2-6, with D hard to call. Between the trimmed V and J ends, which lost 4 bases and 0 bases, there was a span of 5 bases. CDR1 and CDR2 (germline): SGDLS, YYNGEE. The CDR3 loop spans 14 amino acids. CDR3 amino acids: CASSTGSGANVLTF. CDR3 sequence (DNA): TGTGCCAGCAGCACCGGCTCTGGGGCCAACGTCCTGACTTTC.